This T cell receptor (beta chain) was found in a study of blood T cell repertoires in COVID-19. TCRdb keeps only in-frame clones here, not all; method: immunoSEQ multiplex PCR. Of roughly 21,000 clones in the sample, approximately 86% were seen once. The ends lost 5 bases at V and 1 base at J; junction bases unmatched: 7. This CDR3 spans 15 amino acids. The germline gives CDR1 SGHTA, CDR2 FQGNSA. The specimen sequenced was peripheral blood. The sequence came from a human donor with acute or convalescent COVID-19. The donor label of this sample is uncertain. J is TRBJ1-1 and V is TRBV7-2; 7 bases align to TRBD1. CDR3 amino acids: CASSPPTGPNTEAFF. In nucleotides, the CDR3 is TGTGCCAGCAGCCCACCGACAGGGCCGAACACTGAAGCTTTCTTT. Using reference TRBV7-2 and TRBJ1-1 for the parts outside the CDR3, the full variable domain is GAGVSQSPSNKVTEKGKDVELRCDPISGHTALYWYRQSLGQGLEFLIYFQGNSAPDKSGLPSDRFSAERTGGSVSTLTIQRTQQEDSAVYLCASSPPTGPNTEAFFGQGTRLTVV.